The T cell receptor (beta chain) described here comes from a study of cytomegalovirus exposure and HLA in healthy donors. About the research overall: A prior study identified 110 million or so unique TCR beta sequences from roughly 180 million T cells. Study findings and constraints: TCR beta V segments were, for the most part, productive about 87% or about 30% of the time in an earlier analysis. A later analysis reportedly found that, within productive TCRs, an Asian-associated ancestry cluster had fewer N-insertions than the mean observed across the roughly 630 donors. Prediction of most subjects' HLA-A and HLA-B alleles by TCR beta sequences was reportedly accurate.

CDR3 length: 15 amino acids. The V segment lost 4 bases and the J segment 4 bases; nucleotides outside the gene matches: 6. CDR1 and CDR2 (germline): KGHSY, FQNENV. About this clone itself: Antigen unknown.

Primers for the PCR totalled 60 Vbeta and 13 Jbeta. The assay was immunoSEQ multiplex PCR, and TCRdb's table has in-frame clones only and misses some. The profile shows approximately 180,000 clones, just over 75% of them singletons. This sequence originates from a woman aged 55-69 years in good health and CMV-seropositive. Sample: PBMCs. The J gene is TRBJ1-4, the V gene TRBV16; TRBD1 matches at 7 bases. As DNA, the CDR3 is TGTGCCAGCAGCCGCCAAACAGGGGTTAATGAAAAACTGTTTTTT. Residues: CASSRQTGVNEKLFF.